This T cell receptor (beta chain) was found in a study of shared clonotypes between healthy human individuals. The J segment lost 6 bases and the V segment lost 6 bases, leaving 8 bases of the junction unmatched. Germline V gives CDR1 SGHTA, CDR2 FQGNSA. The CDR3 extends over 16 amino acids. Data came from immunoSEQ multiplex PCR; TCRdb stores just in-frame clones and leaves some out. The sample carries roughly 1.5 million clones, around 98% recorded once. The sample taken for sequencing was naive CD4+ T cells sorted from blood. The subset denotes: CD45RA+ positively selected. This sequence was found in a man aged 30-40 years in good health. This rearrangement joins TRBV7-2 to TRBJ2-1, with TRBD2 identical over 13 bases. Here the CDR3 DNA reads TGTGCCAGCAGACGACCGGGACTAGCGGGAACCAATGAGCAGTTCTTC. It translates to CASRRPGLAGTNEQFF.